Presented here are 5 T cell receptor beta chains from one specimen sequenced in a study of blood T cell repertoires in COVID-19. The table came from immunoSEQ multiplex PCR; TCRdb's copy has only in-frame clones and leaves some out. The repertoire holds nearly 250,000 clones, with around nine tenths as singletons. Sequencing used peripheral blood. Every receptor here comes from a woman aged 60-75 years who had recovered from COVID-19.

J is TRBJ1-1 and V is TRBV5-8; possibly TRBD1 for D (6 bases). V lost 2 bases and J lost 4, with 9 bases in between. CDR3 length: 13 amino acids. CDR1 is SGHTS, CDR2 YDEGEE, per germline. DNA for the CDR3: TGTGCCAGCAGCTTACAGGGATTCACTGAAGCTTTCTTT. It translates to CASSLQGFTEAFF.

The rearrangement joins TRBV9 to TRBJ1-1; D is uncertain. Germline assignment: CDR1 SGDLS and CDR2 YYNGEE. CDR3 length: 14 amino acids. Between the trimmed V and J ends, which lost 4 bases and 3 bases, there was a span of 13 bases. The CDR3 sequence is CASSSVRGYTEAFF. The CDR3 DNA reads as TGTGCCAGCAGCTCCGTCAGAGGGTACACTGAAGCTTTCTTT.

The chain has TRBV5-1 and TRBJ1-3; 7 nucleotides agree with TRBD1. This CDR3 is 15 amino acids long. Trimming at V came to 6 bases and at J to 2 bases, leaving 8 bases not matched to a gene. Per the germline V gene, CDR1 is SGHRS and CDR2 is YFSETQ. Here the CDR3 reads CASTPEGAAGNTIYF. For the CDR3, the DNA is TGCGCCAGCACCCCGGAGGGGGCGGCTGGAAACACCATATATTTT. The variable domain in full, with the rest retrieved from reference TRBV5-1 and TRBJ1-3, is KAGVTQTPRYLIKTRGQQVTLSCSPISGHRSVSWYQQTPGQGLQFLFEYFSETQRNKGNFPGRFSGRQFSNSRSEMNVSTLELGDSALYLCASTPEGAAGNTIYFGEGSWLTVV.

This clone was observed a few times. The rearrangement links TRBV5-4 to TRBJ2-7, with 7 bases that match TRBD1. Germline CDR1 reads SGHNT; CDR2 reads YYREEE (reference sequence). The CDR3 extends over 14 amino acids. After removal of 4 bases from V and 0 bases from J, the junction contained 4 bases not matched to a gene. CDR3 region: CASSPGQNSYEQYF. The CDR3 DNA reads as TGTGCCAGCAGCCCGGGACAGAACTCCTACGAGCAGTACTTC.

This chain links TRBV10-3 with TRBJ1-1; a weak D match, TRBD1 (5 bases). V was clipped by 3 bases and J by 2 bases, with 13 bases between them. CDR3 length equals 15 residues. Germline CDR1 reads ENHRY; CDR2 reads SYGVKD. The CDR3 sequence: CAISDSGRENTEAFF. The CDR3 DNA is TGTGCCATCAGTGATAGCGGCAGGGAAAACACTGAAGCTTTCTTT.